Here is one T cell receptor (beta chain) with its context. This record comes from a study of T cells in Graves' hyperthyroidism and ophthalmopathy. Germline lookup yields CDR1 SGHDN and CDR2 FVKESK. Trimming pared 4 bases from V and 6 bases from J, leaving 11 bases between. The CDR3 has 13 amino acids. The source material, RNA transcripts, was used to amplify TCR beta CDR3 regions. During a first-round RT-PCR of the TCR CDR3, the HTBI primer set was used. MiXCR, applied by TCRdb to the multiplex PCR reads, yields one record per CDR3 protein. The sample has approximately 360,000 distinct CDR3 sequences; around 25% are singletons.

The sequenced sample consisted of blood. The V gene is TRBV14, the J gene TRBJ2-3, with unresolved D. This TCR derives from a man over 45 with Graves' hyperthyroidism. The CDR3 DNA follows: TGTGCCAGCAGCCTCTCTACTGCTGATACGCAGTATTTT. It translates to CASSLSTADTQYF.